The rows below give T cell receptor beta chains drawn from one sample of a study of T cells after yellow fever vaccination. TCRdb redid the calling of the 5' RACE reads with MiXCR, one entry per CDR3 protein. The repertoire includes 120,000 or so distinct CDR3 sequences, approximately 14% of them detected once, and 35% to 45% sits in the top ten. Sequencing was performed on CD8+ T cells sorted from PBMCs, taken 5 days after the yellow fever booster vaccination. The receptors shown here come from a young man who received the YFV17D yellow fever vaccine. The CDR3 runs from the conserved cysteine through the conserved F or W. The D gene is left open where the match is weak. Clone size is given for some rows only: seen once, a few or many times, or a class if the clone is expanded.

D gene	J gene	V gene	clone size	CDR3 protein	CDR3 DNA
.	TRBJ2-7	TRBV14	.	CASSQVAEQYF	TGTGCCAGCAGCCAAGTAGCCGAGCAGTACTTC
TRBD1	TRBJ1-1	TRBV11-2	few	CASNSLGQGYTEAFF	TGTGCCAGCAACTCTTTAGGACAGGGGTACACTGAAGCTTTCTTT
.	TRBJ1-2	TRBV12-3/TRBV12-4	.	CASCIREAYGYTF	TGTGCCAGCTGCATCAGGGAGGCCTATGGCTACACCTTC
.	TRBJ1-1	TRBV12-3/TRBV12-4	few	CATAPGTEAFF	TGTGCCACCGCCCCAGGGACTGAAGCTTTCTTT
.	TRBJ1-4	TRBV5-1	few	CASSYGLGEKLFF	TGCGCCAGCAGCTATGGGCTGGGTGAAAAACTGTTTTTT
.	TRBJ2-3	TRBV4-3	.	CASSQVTGDTQYF	TGCGCCAGCAGCCAAGTGACGGGGGATACGCAGTATTTT
.	TRBJ2-2	TRBV4-1	.	CASSPTLGTGELFF	TGCGCCAGCAGCCCGACGTTGGGGACCGGGGAGCTGTTTTTT
.	TRBJ2-2	TRBV29-1	few	CSVRAPRGAGTGELFF	TGCAGCGTTAGAGCCCCTCGGGGCGCGGGCACCGGGGAGCTGTTTTTT
.	TRBJ2-6	TRBV4-3	many	CASSQESASGANVLTF	TGCGCCAGCAGCCAAGAGTCCGCCTCTGGGGCCAACGTCCTGACTTTC
.	TRBJ2-7	TRBV6-2/TRBV6-3	.	CASSPVGLSYEQYF	TGTGCCAGCAGTCCCGTCGGCCTCTCCTACGAGCAGTACTTC
TRBD1	TRBJ1-4	TRBV7-6	few	CASRPYGDRAANEKLFF	TGTGCCAGCAGGCCCTATGGGGACAGGGCAGCTAATGAAAAACTGTTTTTT
.	TRBJ2-7	TRBV5-6	few	CASSFGQIYEQYF	TGTGCCAGCAGCTTCGGGCAGATCTACGAGCAGTACTTC
TRBD1	TRBJ2-5	TRBV15	few	CATLDRTQETQYF	TGTGCCACCCTGGACAGGACGCAAGAGACCCAGTACTTC
.	TRBJ2-2	TRBV21-1	.	CASSKVPGRAGELFF	TGTGCCAGCAGCAAAGTCCCAGGGCGGGCCGGGGAGCTGTTTTTT
.	TRBJ1-1	TRBV4-1	.	CASSQGGEKEAFF	TGCGCCAGCAGCCAAGGGGGGGAAAAGGAAGCTTTCTTT
TRBD1	TRBJ2-1	TRBV7-9	.	CASSLVRPGQTYNEQFF	TGTGCCAGCAGCTTAGTTCGGCCGGGACAGACCTACAATGAGCAGTTCTTC
.	TRBJ1-2	TRBV6-6	.	CASSYLSSSANYGYTF	TGTGCCAGCAGTTATCTCTCCTCCTCTGCTAACTATGGCTACACCTTC
TRBD1	TRBJ2-2	TRBV27	many	CASRLTPDREGTGELFF	TGTGCCAGCAGACTTACCCCCGACAGGGAAGGCACCGGGGAGCTGTTTTTT
TRBD1	TRBJ1-5	TRBV9	few	CASSGTGLGQPQHF	TGTGCCAGCAGCGGGACAGGGTTAGGCCAGCCCCAGCATTTT
TRBD2	TRBJ2-1	TRBV5-4	many	CASRRTSGINNEQFF	TGTGCCAGCAGGCGGACTAGCGGAATAAACAATGAGCAGTTCTTC
.	TRBJ1-1	TRBV29-1	.	CSVVEPNTEAFF	TGCAGCGTTGTCGAACCGAACACTGAAGCTTTCTTT
.	TRBJ1-1	TRBV4-2	.	CASSHGSVRRDTEAFF	TGTGCCAGCAGCCATGGAAGTGTGAGACGGGACACTGAAGCTTTCTTT
.	TRBJ1-1	TRBV19	many	CASGGVNTEAFF	TGTGCCAGCGGTGGGGTGAACACTGAAGCTTTCTTT
TRBD1	TRBJ2-1	TRBV18	few	CASSPWDRGNQGNEQFF	TGTGCCAGCTCACCATGGGACAGGGGAAATCAAGGCAATGAGCAGTTCTTC
TRBD2	TRBJ2-3	TRBV20-1	few	CSASNLLAGQGDTQYF	TGCAGTGCTAGCAACTTATTAGCGGGACAAGGGGATACGCAGTATTTT
TRBD2	TRBJ2-2	TRBV9	.	CASSVASGGANTGELFF	TGTGCCAGCAGCGTTGCCAGCGGGGGGGCGAACACCGGGGAGCTGTTTTTT
.	TRBJ2-5	TRBV12-3/TRBV12-4	.	CASTWGFEGETQYF	TGTGCCAGCACCTGGGGGTTCGAAGGGGAGACCCAGTACTTC
TRBD2	TRBJ2-3	TRBV6-2/TRBV6-3	.	CASSYPGRADTQYF	TGTGCCAGCAGTTACCCAGGGAGGGCAGATACGCAGTATTTT
.	TRBJ2-7	TRBV6-2/TRBV6-3	.	CATDAWGVEQYF	TGTGCCACGGACGCGTGGGGCGTCGAGCAGTACTTC
TRBD2	TRBJ2-3	TRBV4-3	.	CASSQEGWGASGVTDTQYF	TGCGCCAGCAGCCAAGAGGGATGGGGGGCTAGCGGGGTGACAGATACGCAGTATTTT
TRBD2	TRBJ2-7	TRBV20-1	.	CSARVNGGSYEQYF	TGCAGTGCTAGAGTAAACGGGGGGTCCTACGAGCAGTACTTC
.	TRBJ2-7	TRBV5-1	.	CASRLVAVPAYEQYF	TGCGCCAGCAGACTGGTGGCAGTTCCAGCCTACGAGCAGTACTTC
TRBD2	TRBJ2-2	TRBV7-6	.	CASSWTSFGTGELFF	TGTGCCAGCAGCTGGACTAGTTTTGGCACCGGGGAGCTGTTTTTT
TRBD1	TRBJ1-1	TRBV5-1	.	CASSYTGALGTEAFF	TGCGCCAGCAGTTATACAGGGGCGCTGGGGACTGAAGCTTTCTTT
.	TRBJ2-2	TRBV4-3	.	CASSLGQGTGELFF	TGCGCCAGCAGCCTCGGGCAGGGAACCGGGGAGCTGTTTTTT
TRBD2	TRBJ2-5	TRBV7-2	few	CASSLGLAGLAETQYF	TGTGCCAGCAGCTTAGGGTTAGCGGGGTTGGCGGAGACCCAGTACTTC
TRBD1	TRBJ2-1	TRBV5-1	.	CASSLGDRLYNEQFF	TGCGCCAGCAGCTTGGGGGACAGGCTTTACAATGAGCAGTTCTTC
TRBD1	TRBJ1-2	TRBV27	.	CASSFRNRGGYGYTF	TGTGCCAGCAGTTTTAGGAACAGGGGGGGATATGGCTACACCTTC
.	TRBJ2-2	TRBV6-5	.	CASSYSGGVGTGELFF	TGTGCCAGCAGTTACTCCGGCGGGGTGGGCACCGGGGAGCTGTTTTTT
.	TRBJ2-5	TRBV5-1	.	CASSVDSAQETQYF	TGCGCCAGCAGCGTCGACAGCGCCCAAGAGACCCAGTACTTC
.	TRBJ2-3	TRBV5-1	.	CASSFDSPSPDTQYF	TGCGCCAGCAGCTTCGACAGCCCTTCTCCAGATACGCAGTATTTT
.	TRBJ2-2	TRBV6-6	.	CASRGGPNTGELFF	TGTGCCAGCAGGGGTGGACCAAACACCGGGGAGCTGTTTTTT
TRBD2	TRBJ2-3	TRBV12-3/TRBV12-4	few	CASSLRGDGGIADTQYF	TGTGCCAGCAGTTTACGGGGGGACGGGGGGATCGCAGATACGCAGTATTTT
TRBD1	TRBJ2-1	TRBV5-1	few	CASSGRVGTGGENEQFF	TGCGCCAGCAGCGGGCGGGTAGGGACAGGGGGCGAGAATGAGCAGTTCTTC
.	TRBJ2-1	TRBV11-3	many	CASSLDGHEQFF	TGTGCCAGCAGCTTAGATGGACATGAGCAGTTCTTC